This record covers a single T cell receptor (beta chain). The data were obtained in a study of blood T cell repertoires in COVID-19. Across the whole study: Sites across the United States, Italy and Spain contributed samples from acute and convalescent COVID-19. Nucleic acid was either cDNA or gDNA, and it came from T cells, B-cell-depleted T cells, or PBMCs.

In the original processing: Reference gene primers were amplified, and this amplification served to estimate nucleated cell counts. The table came from immunoSEQ multiplex PCR; TCRdb's copy has only in-frame clones and leaves some out. D and trimming come from the DNA, and the V and J calls and clone size come from that table. The sample yields approximately 75,000 clones, roughly 82% seen once. Germline values: CDR1 LGHDT, CDR2 YNNKEL (reference sequence). This CDR3 region has 13 residues. Trimming removed 4 bases at V and 6 bases at J, with 12 bases between. The receptor was isolated from a human donor in a cohort sampled during active COVID-19. Material: peripheral blood. The chain carries TRBV3-1 (or the pseudogene TRBV3-2) and TRBJ1-1; D uncertain. The CDR3 DNA sequence: TGTGCCAGCAGCCCGTATTCCCAGTCTGAAGCTTTCTTT. Amino acids: CASSPYSQSEAFF.